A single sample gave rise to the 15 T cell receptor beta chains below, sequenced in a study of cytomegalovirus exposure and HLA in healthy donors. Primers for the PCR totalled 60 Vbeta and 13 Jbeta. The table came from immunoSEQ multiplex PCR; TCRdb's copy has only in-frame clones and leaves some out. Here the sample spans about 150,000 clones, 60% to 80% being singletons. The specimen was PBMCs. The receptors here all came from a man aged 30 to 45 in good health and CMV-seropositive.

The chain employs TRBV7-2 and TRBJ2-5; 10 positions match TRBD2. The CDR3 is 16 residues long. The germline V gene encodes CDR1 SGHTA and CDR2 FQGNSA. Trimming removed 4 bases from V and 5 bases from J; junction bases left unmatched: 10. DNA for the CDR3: TGTGCCAGCAGCTCCCAGTCTAGCGGGAGTTTGGAGACCCAGTACTTC. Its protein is CASSSQSSGSLETQYF.

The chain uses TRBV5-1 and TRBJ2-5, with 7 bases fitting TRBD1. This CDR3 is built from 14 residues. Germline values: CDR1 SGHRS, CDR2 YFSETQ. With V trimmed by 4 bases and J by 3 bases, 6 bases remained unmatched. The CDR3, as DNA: TGCGCCAGCAGCCGGGACAGCACGAAAGAGACCCAGTACTTC. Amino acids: CASSRDSTKETQYF. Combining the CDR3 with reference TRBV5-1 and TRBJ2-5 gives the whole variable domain KAGVTQTPRYLIKTRGQQVTLSCSPISGHRSVSWYQQTPGQGLQFLFEYFSETQRNKGNFPGRFSGRQFSNSRSEMNVSTLELGDSALYLCASSRDSTKETQYFGPGTRLLVL.

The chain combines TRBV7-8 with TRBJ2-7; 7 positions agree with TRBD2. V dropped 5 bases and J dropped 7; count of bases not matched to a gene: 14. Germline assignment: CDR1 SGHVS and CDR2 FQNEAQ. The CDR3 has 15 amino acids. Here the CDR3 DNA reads TGTGCCAGCAGCGAAAACAGCGCTTGGGGGGGGGAGCAGTACTTC. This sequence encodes CASSENSAWGGEQYF. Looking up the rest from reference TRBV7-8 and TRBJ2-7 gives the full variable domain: GAGVSQSPRYKVAKRGQDVALRCDPISGHVSLFWYQQALGQGPEFLTYFQNEAQLDKSGLPSDRFFAERPEGSVSTLKIQRTQQEDSAVYLCASSENSAWGGEQYFGPGTRLTVT.

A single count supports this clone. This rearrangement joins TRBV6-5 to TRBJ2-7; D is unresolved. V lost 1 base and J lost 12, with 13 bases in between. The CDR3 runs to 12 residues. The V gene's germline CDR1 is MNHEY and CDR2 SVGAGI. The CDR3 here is CASSYFQGDLYF. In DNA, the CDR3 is TGTGCCAGCAGTTACTTCCAAGGAGATCTGTACTTC.

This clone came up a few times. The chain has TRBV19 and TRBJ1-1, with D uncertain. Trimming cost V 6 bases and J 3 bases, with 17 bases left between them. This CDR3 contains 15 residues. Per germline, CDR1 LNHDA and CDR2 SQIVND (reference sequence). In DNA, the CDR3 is TGTGCCAGTAGCCCCCCGGGAGAGAAAGACACTGAAGCTTTCTTT. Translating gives CASSPPGEKDTEAFF.

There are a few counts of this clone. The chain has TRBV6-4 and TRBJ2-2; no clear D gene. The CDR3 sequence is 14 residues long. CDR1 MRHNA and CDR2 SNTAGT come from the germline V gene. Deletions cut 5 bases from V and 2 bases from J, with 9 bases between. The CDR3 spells CASSKTANTGELFF. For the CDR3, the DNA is TGTGCCAGCAGTAAAACAGCCAACACCGGGGAGCTGTTTTTT.

The CDR3 region is CASSSGLIYGYTF. In nucleotides, the CDR3 is TGTGCCAGCAGTTCGGGACTTATCTATGGCTACACCTTC. The chain recombines TRBV28 with TRBJ1-2, with D perhaps TRBD1 (5 bases). With 4 bases removed from V and 4 bases from J, the gap between germline ends came to 10 bases. The CDR3 has 13 amino acids. Per the germline V gene, CDR1 is MDHEN and CDR2 is SYDVKM.

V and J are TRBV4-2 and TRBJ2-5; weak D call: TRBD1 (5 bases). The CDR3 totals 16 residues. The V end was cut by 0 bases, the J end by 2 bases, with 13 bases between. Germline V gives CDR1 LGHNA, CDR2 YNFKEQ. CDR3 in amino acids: CASSQDGADWQETQYF. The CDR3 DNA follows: TGTGCCAGCAGCCAAGATGGGGCAGACTGGCAAGAGACCCAGTACTTC.

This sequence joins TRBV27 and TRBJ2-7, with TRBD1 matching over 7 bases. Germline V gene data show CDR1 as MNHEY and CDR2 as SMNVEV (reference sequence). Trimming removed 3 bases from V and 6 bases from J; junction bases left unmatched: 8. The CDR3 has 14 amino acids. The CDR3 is CASSLSGQSREQYF. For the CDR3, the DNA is TGTGCCAGCAGTTTGTCGGGACAGTCCCGCGAGCAGTACTTC.

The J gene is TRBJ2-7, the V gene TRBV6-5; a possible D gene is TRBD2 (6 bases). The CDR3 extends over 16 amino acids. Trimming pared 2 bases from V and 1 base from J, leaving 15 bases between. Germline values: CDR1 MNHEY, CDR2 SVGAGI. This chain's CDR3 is CASSYGGGTVSYEQYF. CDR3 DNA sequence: TGTGCCAGCAGTTACGGAGGCGGGACGGTTTCCTACGAGCAGTACTTC.

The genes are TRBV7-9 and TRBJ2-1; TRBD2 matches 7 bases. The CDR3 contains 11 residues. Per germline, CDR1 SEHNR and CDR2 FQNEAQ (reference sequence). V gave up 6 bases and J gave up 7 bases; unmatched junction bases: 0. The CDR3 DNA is TGTGCCAGCAGGGGAGGGAATGAGCAGTTCTTC. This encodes CASRGGNEQFF.

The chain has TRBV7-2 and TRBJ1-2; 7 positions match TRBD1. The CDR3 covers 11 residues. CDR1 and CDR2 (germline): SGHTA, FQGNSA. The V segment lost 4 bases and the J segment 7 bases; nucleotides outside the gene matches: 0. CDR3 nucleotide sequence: TGTGCCAGCAGCTCAGGGGGTGGCTACACCTTC. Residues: CASSSGGGYTF.

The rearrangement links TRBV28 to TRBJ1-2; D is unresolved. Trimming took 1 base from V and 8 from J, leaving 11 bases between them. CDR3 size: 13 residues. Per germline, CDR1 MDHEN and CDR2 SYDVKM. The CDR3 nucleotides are TGTGCCAGCAGTTTATTGGGCGCCATGGGCTACACCTTC. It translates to CASSLLGAMGYTF.

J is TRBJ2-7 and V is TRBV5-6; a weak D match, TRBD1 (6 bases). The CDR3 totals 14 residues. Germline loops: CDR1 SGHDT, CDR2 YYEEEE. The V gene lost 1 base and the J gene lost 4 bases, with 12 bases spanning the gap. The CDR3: CASSLIGGWYEQYF. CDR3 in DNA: TGTGCCAGCAGCTTGATAGGGGGTTGGTACGAGCAGTACTTC.

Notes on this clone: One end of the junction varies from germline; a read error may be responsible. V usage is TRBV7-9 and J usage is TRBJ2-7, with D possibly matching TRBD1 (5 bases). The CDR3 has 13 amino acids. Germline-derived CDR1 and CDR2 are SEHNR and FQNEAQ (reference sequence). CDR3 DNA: TGTTCCAGCAGCTTATCAGGGTTGGACGAGCAGTACTTC. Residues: CSSSLSGLDEQYF.